This T cell receptor (beta chain) stems from a study of blood T cell repertoires in COVID-19. Per the germline V gene, CDR1 is MNHEY and CDR2 is SMNVEV (reference sequence). The CDR3 sequence is 14 residues long. Trimming took off 2 bases at V and 1 base at J, with 8 bases between the two ends. This clone was counted between two and nine times. The same CDR3 arises from other DNA sequences in this sample as well. Only in-frame clones appear in the TCRdb table, and some are missing; sequencing was by immunoSEQ multiplex PCR. The table has roughly 240,000 clones, around nine tenths seen once. The TCR sequence derives from a woman aged 55-70 years who had recovered from COVID-19. Sequenced: peripheral blood. This chain connects TRBV27 to TRBJ1-1; unclear D gene. The CDR3 sequence: CASSLHRRNTEAFF. CDR3 sequence (DNA): TGTGCCAGCAGTTTACATCGGAGGAACACTGAAGCTTTCTTT.